These 28 T cell receptor beta chains share one sample of origin, sequenced in a study of blood T cell repertoires in COVID-19. The data were produced by immunoSEQ multiplex PCR, yet TCRdb's version contains in-frame clones alone and is incomplete. The table has roughly 120,000 clones, just under 90% seen once. Input material: peripheral blood. The receptors were gathered from a woman aged 45-59 years with acute or convalescent COVID-19.

This clone was recorded only once. The DNA for the CDR3 is TGTGCCAGCAGCTTAGTAGCTAGCGGGGGCCTTTTTGGAGAGACCCAGTACTTC. This translates into CASSLVASGGLFGETQYF. The chain uses TRBV11-2 and TRBJ2-5; TRBD2 matches at 10 bases. CDR1 and CDR2 from the germline V gene are SGHAT and FQNNGV. Trimming took 1 base from V and 4 from J; bases not matched to a gene: 12. The CDR3 consists of 18 residues.

The CDR3 is CASSLVEGTVTRTEAFF. In DNA form, the CDR3 reads TGTGCCAGCAGCTTAGTGGAGGGGACAGTAACGAGGACTGAAGCTTTCTTT. V usage is TRBV11-3 and J usage is TRBJ1-1; 7 bases are a match to TRBD1. This CDR3 spans 17 amino acids. Germline V lookup: CDR1 SGHNT, CDR2 YENEEA. V was clipped by 1 base and J by 5 bases; unmatched bases: 13. The full variable domain, its missing parts supplied by reference TRBV11-3 and TRBJ1-1, is EAGVVQSPRYKIIEKKQPVAFWCNPISGHNTLYWYLQNLGQGPELLIRYENEEAVDDSQLPKDRFSAERLKGVDSTLKIQPAELGDSAVYLCASSLVEGTVTRTEAFFGQGTRLTVV.

J is TRBJ1-6 and V is TRBV21-1; TRBD1, the table's D call, was not compared with the DNA. TRBV21-1 represents a pseudogene. The CDR3 loop spans 17 amino acids. The chain's CDR3 is CASSNFSQGVPNSPLHF. The CDR3 nucleotides read TGTGCCAGCAGCAACTTTAGTCAGGGCGTTCCTAATTCACCCCTCCACTTT.

The chain couples TRBV5-8 to TRBJ1-2; D gene uncertain. V was clipped by 0 bases and J by 4 bases, with 7 bases between them. The CDR3 runs to 13 residues. CDR1 is SGHTS, CDR2 YDEGEE, per germline. CDR3 bases: TGTGCCAGCAGCTTGGTCGTCAGCTATGGCTACACCTTC. Its protein product is CASSLVVSYGYTF.

The rearrangement uses TRBV9 and TRBJ2-3; 8 bases align to TRBD1. The CDR3 loop spans 15 amino acids. V lost 3 bases to trimming and J lost 3 bases; unmatched junction nucleotides: 6. Germline assignment: CDR1 SGDLS and CDR2 YYNGEE. Written as DNA, the CDR3 is TGTGCCAGCAGCGCCGGACAGGGTAAAACAGATACGCAGTATTTT. This encodes CASSAGQGKTDTQYF.

CDR3 nucleotide sequence: TGCGCCAGCAGCTTGGTGCCTACCTACGAGCAGTACTTC. Translating gives CASSLVPTYEQYF. This chain joins TRBV5-1 and TRBJ2-7; D ambiguous. Deletions cut 0 bases from V and 2 bases from J, with 6 bases between. CDR3 length: 13 residues. CDR1 is SGHRS, CDR2 YFSETQ, per germline.

The rearrangement joins TRBV21-1 to TRBJ1-2; TRBD1, the table's D call, was not compared with the DNA. TRBV21-1 is tagged as a pseudogene. The CDR3 is 15 residues long. As DNA, the CDR3 is TGTGCCAGCAGCAAAGCGACCAGGGGAGATTATGGCTACACCTTC. Translated: CASSKATRGDYGYTF.

This clone is a singleton in its sample. The CDR3 region is CASRLIGQAKSDYGYTF. The CDR3 bases are TGTGCCAGCAGATTGATCGGACAGGCGAAGTCAGACTATGGCTACACCTTC. V gene TRBV27 combines with J gene TRBJ1-2; 7 positions agree with TRBD1. This CDR3 comprises 17 residues. Per the germline V gene, CDR1 is MNHEY and CDR2 is SMNVEV (reference sequence). V dropped 6 bases and J dropped 3; count of bases not matched to a gene: 16.

The genes are TRBV7-9 and TRBJ2-7, with TRBD1 as a possible D gene (5 bases). The CDR3 sequence is 15 residues long. Trimming shortened V by 1 base and J by 5 bases, and 15 bases separated the two germline ends. Looked up from germline, CDR1 is SEHNR and CDR2 is FQNEAQ (reference sequence). The CDR3 here is CASSLDVGPYNEQYF. The CDR3 DNA follows: TGTGCCAGCAGCTTAGATGTGGGGCCATATAACGAGCAGTACTTC.

This clone was seen once. CDR3 DNA sequence: TGTGCCAGCAGCTTACCAGGCCCACGGGGCTACACCTTC. This codes for CASSLPGPRGYTF. The gene calls are TRBV7-9 and TRBJ1-2; D is uncertain. CDR3 length: 13 residues. The germline gives CDR1 SEHNR, CDR2 FQNEAQ (reference sequence). Deletions cut 2 bases from V and 8 bases from J, with 12 bases between.

V usage is TRBV5-1 and J usage is TRBJ1-2; no definite D call. Germline assignment: CDR1 SGHRS and CDR2 YFSETQ. V gave up 1 base and J gave up 2 bases, with 9 bases separating them. The CDR3 contains 14 residues. CDR3 sequence reads: CASSLRPQNYGYTF. The CDR3 bases are TGCGCCAGCAGCTTGAGACCACAGAACTATGGCTACACCTTC.

The rearrangement joins TRBV5-1 to TRBJ2-5; D may be TRBD2 (6 bases). The CDR3 is 14 residues long. The V end lost 4 bases, the J end lost 3 bases, and 13 bases lay between the germline ends. The V gene's germline CDR1 is SGHRS and CDR2 YFSETQ. The CDR3 spells CASSPGGGKETQYF. CDR3 bases: TGCGCCAGCAGCCCCGGGGGAGGTAAAGAGACCCAGTACTTC.

The chain employs TRBV9 and TRBJ2-1; D perhaps matches TRBD1 (5 bases). The CDR3 covers 13 residues. Germline V gene data show CDR1 as SGDLS and CDR2 as YYNGEE. The V end was cut by 0 bases, the J end by 5 bases, with 6 bases between. The CDR3, as DNA: TGTGCCAGCAGCGTAGCCAGGGACAATGAGCAGTTCTTC. Translated: CASSVARDNEQFF.

The J gene is TRBJ2-7, the V gene TRBV7-3; D is perhaps TRBD1 (6 bases). Germline loops: CDR1 SGHTA, CDR2 FQGTGA. Trimming removed 0 bases from V and 6 bases from J, with 15 bases in between. This CDR3 is 15 amino acids long. CDR3 protein: CASSLTSRQEVEQYF. As DNA, the CDR3 is TGTGCCAGCAGCTTAACTTCGAGACAGGAGGTCGAGCAGTACTTC.

This clone was detected a few times. V usage is TRBV30 and J usage is TRBJ2-3; 10 nucleotides match TRBD1. Germline assignment: CDR1 GTSNPN and CDR2 SVGIG (reference sequence). Trimming removed 8 bases from V and 7 bases from J; junction bases left unmatched: 6. The CDR3 contains 12 residues. The CDR3 DNA follows: TGTGCCGGAGACAGGGGGCCGTATACGCAGTATTTT. Translated: CAGDRGPYTQYF.

The rearrangement uses TRBV11-2 and TRBJ1-2; the D is unclear. This CDR3 comprises 12 residues. CDR1 and CDR2 (germline): SGHAT, FQNNGV. V gave up 1 base and J gave up 6 bases, with 6 bases separating them. In nucleotides, the CDR3 is TGTGCCAGCAGCTTAGTGCGCGATGGCTACACCTTC. Encoded protein: CASSLVRDGYTF.

CDR3 sequence: CASSPPAGNYNEQFF. DNA of the CDR3: TGTGCCAGCTCACCACCGGCGGGAAACTACAATGAGCAGTTCTTC. The rearrangement joins TRBV18 to TRBJ2-1, with a possible D match to TRBD2 (6 bases). The V end lost 0 bases, the J end lost 3 bases, and 9 bases lay between the germline ends. CDR1 and CDR2 from the germline V gene are KGHSH and LQKENI. The CDR3 sequence is 15 residues long. Combining the CDR3 with reference TRBV18 and TRBJ2-1 gives the whole variable domain NAGVMQNPRHLVRRRGQEARLRCSPMKGHSHVYWYRQLPEEGLKFMVYLQKENIIDESGMPKERFSAEFPKEGPSILRIQQVVRGDSAAYFCASSPPAGNYNEQFFGPGTRLTVL.

V usage is TRBV5-8 and J usage is TRBJ2-3; a possible D gene is TRBD2 (5 bases). Germline CDR1 is SGHTS and CDR2 is YDEGEE. The CDR3 runs 14 residues. Trimming left V 0 bases short and J 8 bases short, with 13 bases between. The CDR3 DNA reads TGTGCCAGCAGCTTGGAACCGCTGAGCGGTACGCAGTATTTT. Its protein product is CASSLEPLSGTQYF. Based on the CDR3 plus reference TRBV5-8 and TRBJ2-3, the full variable domain is EAGVTQSPTHLIKTRGQQATLRCSPISGHTSVYWYQQALGLGLQFLLWYDEGEERNRGNFPPRFSGRQFPNYSSELNVNALELEDSALYLCASSLEPLSGTQYFGPGTRLTVL.

This clone was seen a few times. The chain couples TRBV30 to TRBJ1-1, with 7 bases matching TRBD1. The V gene's germline CDR1 is GTSNPN and CDR2 SVGIG (reference sequence). Trimming took 0 bases from V and 9 from J; bases not matched to a gene: 7. This CDR3 contains 13 residues. The CDR3 here is CAWSVVRGRKAFF. The CDR3 DNA reads TGTGCCTGGAGTGTAGTAAGGGGGCGGAAAGCTTTCTTT. Supplemented by reference TRBV30 and TRBJ1-1, the full variable domain reads SQTIHQWPATLVQPVGSPLSLECTVEGTSNPNLYWYRQAAGRGLQLLFYSVGIGQISSEVPQNLSASRPQDRQFILSSKKLLLSDSGFYLCAWSVVRGRKAFFGQGTRLTVV.

This clone was detected only a few times. This sequence joins TRBV7-2 and TRBJ1-1; 9 nucleotides align to TRBD1. V shed 5 bases, J shed 5 bases, and the junction held 6 bases outside the gene matches. Germline values: CDR1 SGHTA, CDR2 FQGNSA. The CDR3 runs 14 residues. The CDR3 coding sequence is TGTGCCAGCAGCAGACAGGGGGAGGGGACTGAAGCTTTCTTT. Translation gives CASSRQGEGTEAFF.

The gene calls are TRBV7-2 and TRBJ2-7, with a possible D match to TRBD1 (5 bases). The V and J ends lost 4 bases and 5 bases respectively, with 12 bases between them. Looked up from germline, CDR1 is SGHTA and CDR2 is FQGNSA. This CDR3 is built from 13 residues. This CDR3 is CASSSGFVHEQYF. In nucleotides, the CDR3 is TGTGCCAGCAGCTCAGGGTTCGTCCACGAGCAGTACTTC.

The V call is TRBV5-1, the J call TRBJ2-3, with 7 bases identical to TRBD2. The CDR3 spans 18 residues. Germline V gene sequence: CDR1 SGHRS, CDR2 YFSETQ. V was clipped by 2 bases and J by 6 bases; unmatched bases: 18. CDR3 nucleotide sequence: TGCGCCAGCAGCTTCCCCATAGCTAGCGGTGGAGTCTCGGATACGCAGTATTTT. Translated, it gives CASSFPIASGGVSDTQYF.

The rearrangement links TRBV5-6 to TRBJ1-3; D gene uncertain. There are 15 residues in the CDR3. Trimming took off 4 bases at V and 0 bases at J, with 11 bases between the two ends. Germline V lookup: CDR1 SGHDT, CDR2 YYEEEE. CDR3 nucleotides: TGTGCCAGCAGCGCGGTAGGTGTCTCTGGAAACACCATATATTTT. Translation gives CASSAVGVSGNTIYF.

The rearrangement joins TRBV6-2 or TRBV6-3 to TRBJ2-4; a weak D match, TRBD1 (5 bases). The CDR3 totals 18 residues. V lost 2 bases to trimming and J lost 0 bases, with 17 bases between them. Germline V gene data show CDR1 as MNHEY and CDR2 as SVGEGT. CDR3 bases: TGTGCCAGCAGTTACCTAGGACACTCTGTCCTAGCCAAAAACATTCAGTACTTC. Protein sequence: CASSYLGHSVLAKNIQYF.

The CDR3 nucleotides are TGTGCCAGCAGCGTAGGGAGGGCCCTTAACTATGGCTACACCTTC. It yields the protein CASSVGRALNYGYTF. The chain links TRBV9 to TRBJ1-2; the D is unclear. CDR1 and CDR2 (germline): SGDLS, YYNGEE. The CDR3 spans 15 residues. V was cut by 0 bases and J by 1 base, with 10 bases left in between. Combining the CDR3 with reference TRBV9 and TRBJ1-2 gives the whole variable domain DSGVTQTPKHLITATGQRVTLRCSPRSGDLSVYWYQQSLDQGLQFLIQYYNGEERAKGNILERFSAQQFPDLHSELNLSSLELGDSALYFCASSVGRALNYGYTFGSGTRLTVV.

The chain is built from TRBV3-1 (or the pseudogene TRBV3-2) and TRBJ2-2, with 14 nucleotides matching TRBD2. Germline values: CDR1 LGHDT, CDR2 YNNKEL (reference sequence). The CDR3 length is 20 residues. Trimming took 0 bases from V and 1 from J; bases not matched to a gene: 7. The CDR3 DNA is TGTGCCAGCAGCCAAGATGGGACTAGCGGGGGCTCCCAGAACACCGGGGAGCTGTTTTTT. The encoded protein is CASSQDGTSGGSQNTGELFF.

This clone was counted only a few times. The chain is built from TRBV2 and TRBJ2-3; 11 bases are a match to TRBD2. Germline CDR1 and CDR2: SNHLY and FYNNEI. The CDR3 consists of 15 residues. J gave up 5 bases and V 5 bases, and 6 bases lay outside the gene matches. The CDR3 sequence: CASSSSGRIGDTQYF. DNA of the CDR3: TGTGCCAGCAGTTCTAGCGGGAGGATTGGAGATACGCAGTATTTT.

This chain uses TRBV5-5 with TRBJ2-7; 7 bases match TRBD2. The ends lost 4 bases at V and 0 bases at J; junction bases unmatched: 10. Per the germline V gene, CDR1 is SGHKS and CDR2 is YYEKEE (reference sequence). CDR3 length: 16 amino acids. The CDR3: CASSVNLGGSSYEQYF. The CDR3 coding sequence is TGTGCCAGCAGCGTGAACCTGGGGGGGAGCTCCTACGAGCAGTACTTC.